These 8 T cell receptor beta chains were all obtained from the same sample, sequenced in a study of T cells in Graves' hyperthyroidism and ophthalmopathy. Researchers amplified the TCR beta CDR3 regions from RNA transcripts. The HTBI primer set drove a first-round RT-PCR of the TCR CDR3. TCRdb itself ran the multiplex PCR reads through MiXCR, one entry per CDR3 protein. The repertoire holds about 580,000 distinct CDR3 sequences, just over 45% seen once, with roughly 7.7% in the top ten. The sequenced sample consisted of peripheral blood or thyroid tissue (not recorded which). These receptors originate from a woman aged 18-29 years with Graves' hyperthyroidism.

V usage is TRBV24-1 and J usage is TRBJ1-1; the D gene is possibly TRBD1 (5 bases). The germline V gene has CDR1 KGHDR and CDR2 SFDVKD. V was pared by 5 bases and J by 8 bases, with 20 bases between. CDR3 size: 15 residues. In nucleotides, the CDR3 is TGTGCCACCAGTGTAGGTATCGGGGACGCAGGGGAAGCTTTCTTT. Protein sequence: CATSVGIGDAGEAFF.

A word on this clonotype: A much larger clone lies a single base off, so this may be a read error. The CDR3 DNA reads TGTGCCAGCAGCCCCTACTGGCCGGGACGGAGCTCTGGAAACACCATGTATTTT. Its protein product is CASSPYWPGRSSGNTMYF. J is TRBJ1-3 and V is TRBV7-8; D is possibly TRBD1 (5 bases). Per germline, CDR1 SGHVS and CDR2 FQNEAQ. CDR3 length: 18 residues.

The chain couples TRBV7-9 to TRBJ2-7; TRBD2 is a possible D gene (6 bases). V was pared by 5 bases and J by 3 bases, with 20 bases between. The CDR3 is 16 residues long. Germline CDR1 reads SEHNR; CDR2 reads FQNEAQ (reference sequence). Here the CDR3 DNA reads TGTGCCAGCAGCCAAATCGCGGGGCGGGGTCACTACGAGCAGTACTTC. Its protein product is CASSQIAGRGHYEQYF.

This clonotype was counted only a few times. The CDR3 bases are TGCGCCAGCAGCCTCACGACAGGGTCTCTATTCGGGGAGCTGTTTTTT. It yields the protein CASSLTTGSLFGELFF. The V gene is TRBV4-1, the J gene TRBJ2-2; TRBD1 matches at 7 bases. CDR1 is MGHRA and CDR2 is YSYEKL in the germline V gene. The CDR3 extends over 16 amino acids. Losses at the gene ends were 4 bases for V and 7 bases for J; bases not matched to a gene: 12.

The genes are TRBV12-3 or TRBV12-4 and TRBJ2-2; 8 positions match TRBD2. Trimming at V came to 7 bases and at J to 2 bases, leaving 6 bases not matched to a gene. The CDR3 is 15 amino acids. The CDR3 DNA follows: TGTGCCAGCACCGAGGCGGGAGGAAACACCGGGGAGCTGTTTTTT. It translates to CASTEAGGNTGELFF.

In its sample, this clonotype was seen many times. This chain joins TRBV4-1 and TRBJ2-7, with D unresolved. The CDR3 spans 13 residues. The V end lost 4 bases, the J end lost 5 bases, and 12 bases lay between the germline ends. Looked up from germline, CDR1 is MGHRA and CDR2 is YSYEKL. CDR3 loop: CASSRPPGDEQYF. DNA of the CDR3: TGCGCCAGCAGCCGACCCCCTGGGGACGAGCAGTACTTC.

For this clonotype: At one end, the junction sequence differs from germline, possibly due to a read error. The chain links TRBV7-2 to TRBJ2-7; 8 positions agree with TRBD2. Germline assignment: CDR1 SGHTA and CDR2 FQGNSA. CDR3 size: 17 residues. CDR3 residues: CARSLRGAGGGSYEQYF. CDR3 in DNA: TGTGCCCGCAGCTTACGTGGCGCGGGAGGAGGGTCCTACGAGCAGTACTTC. The full variable domain, its missing parts supplied by reference TRBV7-2 and TRBJ2-7, is GAGVSQSPSNKVTEKGKDVELRCDPISGHTALYWYRQSLGQGLEFLIYFQGNSAPDKSGLPSDRFSAERTGGSVSTLTIQRTQQEDSAVYLCARSLRGAGGGSYEQYFGPGTRLTVT.

Points on this clonotype: With a much larger clone just one base away, this may be a read error. The chain is built from TRBV11-2 and TRBJ2-7; 7 bases fit TRBD2. The CDR3 has 15 residues. Looked up from germline, CDR1 is SGHAT and CDR2 is FQNNGV. The V gene end was trimmed by 3 bases and the J gene end by 4 bases; junction bases not matched to a gene: 9. This chain's CDR3 is CASSFNEGGPYEQYF. Here the CDR3 DNA reads TGTGCCAGCAGCTTCAATGAGGGAGGGCCTTACGAGCAGTACTTC.